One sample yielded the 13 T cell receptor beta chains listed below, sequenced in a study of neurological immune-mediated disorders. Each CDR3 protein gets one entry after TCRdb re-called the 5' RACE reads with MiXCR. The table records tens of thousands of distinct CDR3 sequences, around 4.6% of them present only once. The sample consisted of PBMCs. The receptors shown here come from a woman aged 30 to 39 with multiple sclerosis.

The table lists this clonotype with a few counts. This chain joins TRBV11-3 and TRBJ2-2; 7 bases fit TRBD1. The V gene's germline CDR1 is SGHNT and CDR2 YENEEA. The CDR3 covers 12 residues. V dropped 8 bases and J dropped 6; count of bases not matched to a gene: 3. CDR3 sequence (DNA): TGTGCCAGCCGACAGGGCGCCGGGGAGCTGTTTTTT. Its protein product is CASRQGAGELFF.

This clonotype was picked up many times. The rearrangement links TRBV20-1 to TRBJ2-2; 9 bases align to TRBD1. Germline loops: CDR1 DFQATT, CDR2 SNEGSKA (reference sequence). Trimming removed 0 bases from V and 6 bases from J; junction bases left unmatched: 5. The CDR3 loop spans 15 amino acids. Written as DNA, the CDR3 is TGCAGTGCTAGAGACCGGGACAGGGAATCCGGGGAGCTGTTTTTT. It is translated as CSARDRDRESGELFF.

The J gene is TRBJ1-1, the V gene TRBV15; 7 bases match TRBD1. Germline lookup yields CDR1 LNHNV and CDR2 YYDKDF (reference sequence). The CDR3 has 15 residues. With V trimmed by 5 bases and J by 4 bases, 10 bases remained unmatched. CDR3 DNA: TGTGCCACCAGCTCCCGGACAGGAGCAAGCACTGAAGCTTTCTTT. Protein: CATSSRTGASTEAFF.

The CDR3 region has the DNA TGTGCCAGCAGTCGTAAGCGGGGGGGCATCGGTAACACCATATATTTT. Protein: CASSRKRGGIGNTIYF. This rearrangement joins TRBV6-1 to TRBJ1-3; D may be TRBD1 (6 bases). With 5 bases removed from V and 7 bases from J, the gap between germline ends came to 21 bases. In germline, CDR1 is MNHNS, CDR2 SASEGT. The CDR3 contains 16 residues.

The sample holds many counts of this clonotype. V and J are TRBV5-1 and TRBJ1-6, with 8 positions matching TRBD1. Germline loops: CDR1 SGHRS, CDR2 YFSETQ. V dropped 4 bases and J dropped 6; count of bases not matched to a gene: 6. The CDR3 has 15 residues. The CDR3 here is CASSTGQDRNSPLHF. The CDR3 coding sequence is TGCGCCAGCAGCACGGGACAGGACCGTAATTCACCCCTCCACTTT.

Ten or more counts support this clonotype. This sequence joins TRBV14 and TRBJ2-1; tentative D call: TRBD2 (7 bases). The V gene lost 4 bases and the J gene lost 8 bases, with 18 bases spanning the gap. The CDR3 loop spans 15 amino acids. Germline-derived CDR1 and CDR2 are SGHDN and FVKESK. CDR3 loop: CASSLGGGGRDEQFF. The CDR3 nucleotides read TGTGCCAGCAGCCTCGGAGGGGGGGGAAGGGATGAGCAGTTCTTC.

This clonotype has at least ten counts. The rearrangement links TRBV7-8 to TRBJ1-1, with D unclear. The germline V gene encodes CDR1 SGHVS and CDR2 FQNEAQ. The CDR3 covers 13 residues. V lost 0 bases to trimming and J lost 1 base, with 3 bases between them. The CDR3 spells CASSLAQNTEAFF. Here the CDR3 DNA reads TGTGCCAGCAGCTTAGCACAGAACACTGAAGCTTTCTTT.

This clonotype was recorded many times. CDR3 coding DNA: TGCGCCAGCAGCCAGACGGGACAGGGAATGGACACCTTC. Translation gives CASSQTGQGMDTF. This chain uses TRBV5-1 with TRBJ1-2; 9 nucleotides match TRBD1. From germline, CDR1 is SGHRS and CDR2 YFSETQ. This CDR3 spans 13 amino acids. With 4 bases clipped from V and 12 bases from J, the junction kept 10 bases outside the gene matches.

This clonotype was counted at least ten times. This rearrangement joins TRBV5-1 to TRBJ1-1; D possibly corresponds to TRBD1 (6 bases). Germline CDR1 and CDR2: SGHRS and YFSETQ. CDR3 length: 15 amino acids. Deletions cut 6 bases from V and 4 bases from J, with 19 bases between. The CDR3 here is CASNPNRVGGTEAFF. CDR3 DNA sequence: TGCGCCAGCAACCCAAACAGGGTTGGCGGCACTGAAGCTTTCTTT.

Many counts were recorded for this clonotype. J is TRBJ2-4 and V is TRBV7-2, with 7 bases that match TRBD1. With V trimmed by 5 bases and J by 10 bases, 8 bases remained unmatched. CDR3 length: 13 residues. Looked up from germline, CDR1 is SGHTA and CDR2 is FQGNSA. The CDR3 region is CASSPRQGGIQYF. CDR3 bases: TGTGCCAGCAGCCCTCGACAGGGCGGGATTCAGTACTTC. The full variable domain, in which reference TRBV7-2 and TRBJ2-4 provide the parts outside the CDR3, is GAGVSQSPSNKVTEKGKDVELRCDPISGHTALYWYRQSLGQGLEFLIYFQGNSAPDKSGLPSDRFSAERTGGSVSTLTIQRTQQEDSAVYLCASSPRQGGIQYFGAGTRLSVL.

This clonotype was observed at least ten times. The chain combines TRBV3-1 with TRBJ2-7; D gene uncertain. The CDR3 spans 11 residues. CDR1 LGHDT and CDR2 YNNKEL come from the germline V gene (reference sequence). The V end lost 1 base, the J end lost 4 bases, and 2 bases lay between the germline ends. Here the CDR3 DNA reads TGTGCCAGCAGCCAAGTTTACGAGCAGTACTTC. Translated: CASSQVYEQYF.

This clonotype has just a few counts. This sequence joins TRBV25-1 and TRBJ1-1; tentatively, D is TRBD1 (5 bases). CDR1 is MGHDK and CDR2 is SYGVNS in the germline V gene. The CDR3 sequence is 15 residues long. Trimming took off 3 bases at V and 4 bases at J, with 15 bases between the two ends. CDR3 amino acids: CASSDAGGGVTEAFF. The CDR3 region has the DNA TGTGCCAGCAGTGACGCGGGTGGGGGAGTCACTGAAGCTTTCTTT.

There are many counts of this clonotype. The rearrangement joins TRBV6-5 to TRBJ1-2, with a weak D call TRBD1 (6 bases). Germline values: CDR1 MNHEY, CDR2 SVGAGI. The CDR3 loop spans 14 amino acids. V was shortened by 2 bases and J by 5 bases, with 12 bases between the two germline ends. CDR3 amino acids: CASSYVTGSYGYTF. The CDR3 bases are TGTGCCAGCAGTTACGTAACAGGGTCTTATGGCTACACCTTC.